Included here is one TCR beta chain sequence, with context. The antigen is not known. Per the study methods: There were rare matches between patient CD8+ clones larger than 1% and published virus-specific TCRB sequences. Method: immunoSEQ multiplex PCR; TCRdb's copy keeps in-frame clones and lacks some. The D gene and trimming were derived from the DNA, and the V and J assignments and clone size from that table. Of some 11,000 clones in the sample, about 69% were seen once. The data were taken from a study of somatic mutations in cytotoxic T cells in rheumatoid arthritis. In the study overall: Flow sorting yielded some V beta antibody-stained T-cell populations at nearly 100% purity, among them V beta1+ cells sequenced for TCRB.

Study-wide points: Some patients, 8 of 65, had a largest CD8+ clone that exceeded 20% of CD8+ cells.

Trimming removed 5 bases from V and 12 bases from J, with 23 bases in between. The CDR3 is 16 residues long. Germline CDR1 is LNHNV and CDR2 is YYDKDF (reference sequence). The chain has TRBV15 and TRBJ1-6; maybe TRBD1 (5 bases). The sequence was collected from an adult with rheumatoid arthritis. The sequencing input was CD8+ T cells sorted from blood. Written as DNA, the CDR3 is TGTGCCACCAGCCGGAGCCAGGGTTGGCGGGGTCTACCCCTCCACTTT. It encodes CATSRSQGWRGLPLHF.